A single sample gave rise to the 8 T cell receptor beta chains below, sequenced in a study of PD-L1 blockade in urothelial cancer. Regarding time point: peripheral blood 6 weeks after treatment start. Libraries were prepared by immunoSEQ multiplex PCR; TCRdb keeps only in-frame clonotypes and omits some of them. Here the sample spans more than 90,000 clones, about 91% being singletons. The sequencing here drew on PBMCs, taken around atezolizumab (anti-PD-L1) treatment. The receptor set was obtained from a man aged 55 to 69 with urothelial cancer.

The rearrangement joins TRBV19 to TRBJ1-4; D might be TRBD1 (5 bases). The CDR3 runs 15 residues. The V end was cut by 4 bases, the J end by 7 bases, with 16 bases between. Germline V lookup: CDR1 LNHDA, CDR2 SQIVND (reference sequence). CDR3 nucleotides: TGTGCCAGTAGTACCGCCGGGGGTCCGATTGAAAAACTGTTTTTT. It yields the protein CASSTAGGPIEKLFF.

V is TRBV5-4 and J is TRBJ2-3; the match to TRBD1 covers 11 bases. The CDR3 contains 15 residues. V dropped 4 bases and J dropped 4; count of bases not matched to a gene: 5. CDR1 is SGHNT, CDR2 YYREEE, per germline (reference sequence). The CDR3 loop reads CASSDPGQGADTQYF. The CDR3 nucleotides read TGTGCCAGCAGCGACCCGGGACAGGGGGCAGATACGCAGTATTTT.

The CDR3 sequence: CASSYRDRERAQYF. The CDR3 DNA reads as TGTGCCAGCAGCTACCGGGACAGGGAGAGGGCGCAGTATTTT. This sequence joins TRBV11-2 and TRBJ2-3; the match to TRBD1 covers 9 bases. The CDR3 covers 14 residues. Per the germline V gene, CDR1 is SGHAT and CDR2 is FQNNGV. Unmatched junction bases numbered 9, after V lost 4 bases and J lost 10 bases.

The chain uses TRBV4-3 and TRBJ1-1, with D uncertain. The CDR3 runs to 16 residues. Germline V gene sequence: CDR1 LGHNA, CDR2 YSLEER. V was trimmed by 2 bases and J by 3 bases, leaving 16 bases between them. The CDR3 sequence is CASSQPGLGGDTEAFF. The CDR3 nucleotides are TGCGCCAGCAGCCAACCGGGCCTCGGAGGTGACACTGAAGCTTTCTTT.

This clone has just a few counts. The chain has TRBV4-1 and TRBJ2-7, with 10 bases fitting TRBD1. The CDR3 is made up of 16 amino acids. J lost 2 bases, V lost 0 bases, and 4 bases had no gene match. CDR1 is MGHRA, CDR2 YSYEKL, per germline. CDR3 coding DNA: TGCGCCAGCAGCCAAGATTTTGGACAGGGGGCCTACGAGCAGTACTTC. Its protein is CASSQDFGQGAYEQYF.

The chain employs TRBV27 and TRBJ2-3, with 13 bases fitting TRBD2. The CDR3 is made up of 17 amino acids. V was pared by 5 bases and J by 2 bases, with 7 bases of the junction left unmatched. Germline CDR1 is MNHEY and CDR2 is SMNVEV (reference sequence). CDR3 protein: CASSLRLAGGNTDTQYF. The CDR3 DNA is TGTGCCAGCAGTCTCAGACTAGCGGGGGGCAACACAGATACGCAGTATTTT.

The chain is built from TRBV10-3 and TRBJ2-7; D remains unclear. Germline V gene sequence: CDR1 ENHRY, CDR2 SYGVKD. Trimming stripped 11 bases from V and 2 bases from J, with 13 bases between. This CDR3 has 12 residues. The CDR3 nucleotides read TGTGCCGTGAACGAGCCACCCTACGAGCAGTACTTC. Residues: CAVNEPPYEQYF.

The CDR3 DNA reads TGTGCCAGCAGCTTAGCCTGGGGTCGGGACTCCAAGTACGAGCAGTACTTC. Its protein is CASSLAWGRDSKYEQYF. The chain is built from TRBV11-2 and TRBJ2-7; weak D call: TRBD2 (6 bases). Germline V gene data show CDR1 as SGHAT and CDR2 as FQNNGV. This CDR3 has 17 residues. V lost 1 base and J lost 4, with 20 bases in between.